This is a list of T cell receptor beta chains from one sample in a study of T cell changes during pregnancy in multiple sclerosis. Profiling relied on immunoSEQ multiplex PCR, and the TCRdb table lists in-frame clones only, not all of them. This repertoire shows tens of thousands of clones, 90% to 95% found once; its top ten account for approximately 0.15%. Sequences were derived from CD4+ T cells from peripheral blood mononuclear cells, sampled after pregnancy. All receptors come from a female donor with multiple sclerosis, enrolled in a pregnancy study. Both conserved end residues are part of each CDR3. The D gene is left open where the match is weak. Expanded clones are given a class, and other clones once, few, many or no size at all.

CDR3 DNA: TGTGCCAGCAGTCCATGGGGGAGGACAGGGGGAGAAGAGACCCAGTACTTC
CDR3 protein: CASSPWGRTGGEETQYF
V gene: TRBV28
D gene: TRBD1
clone size: NA
J gene: TRBJ2-5
CDR3 length: 17

CDR3 DNA: TGTGCCAGCAGCGTACGGCTAGCGGGGGATACGCAGTATTTT
CDR3 protein: CASSVRLAGDTQYF
V gene: TRBV9
D gene: TRBD2
clone size: NA
J gene: TRBJ2-3
CDR3 length: 14

CDR3 DNA: TGTGCCAGCAGCGTAGGTGTCACAAAGCGCCTCTCCTACAATGAGCAGTTCTTC
CDR3 protein: CASSVGVTKRLSYNEQFF
V gene: TRBV9
D gene: NA
clone size: NA
J gene: TRBJ2-1
CDR3 length: 18

CDR3 DNA: TGCGCCAGCAGCAGAGGACAGAGCTCTGGAAACACCATATATTTT
CDR3 protein: CASSRGQSSGNTIYF
V gene: TRBV5-1
D gene: NA
clone size: NA
J gene: TRBJ1-3
CDR3 length: 15

CDR3 DNA: TGTGCCAGCAGCCAAGACGGTTTAGGGGAACAGTACTTC
CDR3 protein: CASSQDGLGEQYF
V gene: TRBV4-2
D gene: NA
clone size: NA
J gene: TRBJ2-7
CDR3 length: 13

CDR3 DNA: TGTGCCAGCAGCTTTAGCGGGAGAGGCTCCTACGAGCAGTACTTC
CDR3 protein: CASSFSGRGSYEQYF
V gene: TRBV7-2
D gene: TRBD2
clone size: NA
J gene: TRBJ2-7
CDR3 length: 15

CDR3 DNA: TGTGCCAGCAGCGGTACACTAAGACTAGTCGCCCAGAACACCGGGGAGCTGTTTTTT
CDR3 protein: CASSGTLRLVAQNTGELFF
V gene: TRBV5-6
D gene: NA
clone size: NA
J gene: TRBJ2-2
CDR3 length: 19

CDR3 DNA: TGCGCCAGCAGCTTCCGGGAGGGGAGCCATACGAAGCAGTACTTC
CDR3 protein: CASSFREGSHTKQYF
V gene: TRBV5-1
D gene: TRBD2
clone size: NA
J gene: TRBJ2-7
CDR3 length: 15

CDR3 DNA: TGTGCCAGCAGCGGAACAGGGATAGGGGAGACCCAGTACTTC
CDR3 protein: CASSGTGIGETQYF
V gene: TRBV6-1
D gene: NA
clone size: NA
J gene: TRBJ2-5
CDR3 length: 14

CDR3 DNA: TGTGCCAGCAGCTCCCGGGACAAGATAACCTCCGAGCAGTACTTC
CDR3 protein: CASSSRDKITSEQYF
V gene: TRBV5-6
D gene: NA
clone size: once
J gene: TRBJ2-7
CDR3 length: 15

CDR3 DNA: TGTGCCAGCAGCAGAGCGGGAGACCTCTACGAGCAGTACTTC
CDR3 protein: CASSRAGDLYEQYF
V gene: TRBV7-8
D gene: TRBD2
clone size: NA
J gene: TRBJ2-7
CDR3 length: 14

CDR3 DNA: TGTGCCAGCAGCTTAGCGCTGGCAGGGGGCAGCGGGGAGCTGTTTTTT
CDR3 protein: CASSLALAGGSGELFF
V gene: TRBV7-2
D gene: TRBD1
clone size: NA
J gene: TRBJ2-2
CDR3 length: 16

CDR3 DNA: TGTGCCAGCGCCTTTGGAGGTTTCTACGAGCAGTACTTC
CDR3 protein: CASAFGGFYEQYF
V gene: TRBV11-2
D gene: NA
clone size: once
J gene: TRBJ2-7
CDR3 length: 13

CDR3 DNA: TGTGCCAGTCGCAAAACTAGCGGATCCTACGAGCAGTACTTC
CDR3 protein: CASRKTSGSYEQYF
V gene: TRBV19
D gene: TRBD2
clone size: once
J gene: TRBJ2-7
CDR3 length: 14

CDR3 DNA: TGTGCCAGCAGTTTGGGCCCGGGACAGGGAAATGGCTACACCTTC
CDR3 protein: CASSLGPGQGNGYTF
V gene: TRBV28
D gene: TRBD1
clone size: NA
J gene: TRBJ1-2
CDR3 length: 15

CDR3 DNA: TGTGCCAGCAGTTACCCTGGACAGGAGGGGAACTATGGCTACACCTTC
CDR3 protein: CASSYPGQEGNYGYTF
V gene: TRBV6-6
D gene: TRBD1
clone size: NA
J gene: TRBJ1-2
CDR3 length: 16

CDR3 DNA: TGTGCCAGCACCTTCCGACAGGCCCACTCCTACGAGCAGTACTTC
CDR3 protein: CASTFRQAHSYEQYF
V gene: TRBV2
D gene: NA
clone size: NA
J gene: TRBJ2-7
CDR3 length: 15

CDR3 DNA: TGTGCCAGCAGCCAAGCTGGTGGGAGGGCACTTTACAATGAGCAGTTCTTC
CDR3 protein: CASSQAGGRALYNEQFF
V gene: TRBV14
D gene: TRBD2
clone size: NA
J gene: TRBJ2-1
CDR3 length: 17

CDR3 DNA: TGTGCCAGTAGTTATAGGACAGGGATCACAGATACGCAGTATTTT
CDR3 protein: CASSYRTGITDTQYF
V gene: TRBV19
D gene: TRBD1
clone size: NA
J gene: TRBJ2-3
CDR3 length: 15

CDR3 DNA: TGTGCCAGCAGTGGAGCCGACAGGGGGCGGGGCTACACCTTC
CDR3 protein: CASSGADRGRGYTF
V gene: TRBV2
D gene: TRBD1
clone size: NA
J gene: TRBJ1-2
CDR3 length: 14

CDR3 DNA: TGTGCCAGCAGAGGACTAGCGGGAGCGTTCGATACGCAGTATTTT
CDR3 protein: CASRGLAGAFDTQYF
V gene: TRBV25-1
D gene: TRBD2
clone size: NA
J gene: TRBJ2-3
CDR3 length: 15

CDR3 DNA: TGTGCCAGTAGTCTCGGTCTTGGCGGGAACTACGAGCAGTACTTC
CDR3 protein: CASSLGLGGNYEQYF
V gene: TRBV19
D gene: NA
clone size: NA
J gene: TRBJ2-7
CDR3 length: 15

CDR3 DNA: TGTGCCAGCAGCTTAGATGCTAGCGGGAGCACAGATACGCAGTATTTT
CDR3 protein: CASSLDASGSTDTQYF
V gene: TRBV11-3
D gene: TRBD2
clone size: once
J gene: TRBJ2-3
CDR3 length: 16

CDR3 DNA: TGCAGCGTAAAGACGGGACATAACTCCTACTTC
CDR3 protein: CSVKTGHNSYF
V gene: TRBV29-1
D gene: NA
clone size: NA
J gene: TRBJ2-7
CDR3 length: 11

CDR3 DNA: TGTGCCAGCAGCTTAGAGGGCGGGACTTCCTACGAGCAGTACTTC
CDR3 protein: CASSLEGGTSYEQYF
V gene: TRBV11-2
D gene: NA
clone size: NA
J gene: TRBJ2-7
CDR3 length: 15

CDR3 DNA: TGTGCCAGTAGTATAACCGCAGGGACTGAAGCTTTCTTT
CDR3 protein: CASSITAGTEAFF
V gene: TRBV19
D gene: NA
clone size: NA
J gene: TRBJ1-1
CDR3 length: 13

CDR3 DNA: TGTGCCAGCAGTCCTTCTCGGACAGGGGTCCCCTACGAGCAGTACTTC
CDR3 protein: CASSPSRTGVPYEQYF
V gene: TRBV27
D gene: TRBD1
clone size: NA
J gene: TRBJ2-7
CDR3 length: 16

CDR3 DNA: TGTGCCAGCAGGGTAAAGGAGTTTACCGGGGAGCTGTTTTTT
CDR3 protein: CASRVKEFTGELFF
V gene: TRBV27
D gene: NA
clone size: NA
J gene: TRBJ2-2
CDR3 length: 14

CDR3 DNA: TGCGCCAGCAGCCCCCGGAACAGTACCCCTTACTCTGGAAACACCATATATTTT
CDR3 protein: CASSPRNSTPYSGNTIYF
V gene: TRBV5-1
D gene: NA
clone size: once
J gene: TRBJ1-3
CDR3 length: 18

CDR3 DNA: TGTGCCAGCAGTTACTCGGGACTGCAAGGAGGCGGGGAGCTGTTTTTT
CDR3 protein: CASSYSGLQGGGELFF
V gene: TRBV6-6
D gene: NA
clone size: NA
J gene: TRBJ2-2
CDR3 length: 16

CDR3 DNA: TGTGCCAGCAGCTTGGACTATAAAGAGACCCAGTACTTC
CDR3 protein: CASSLDYKETQYF
V gene: TRBV5-6
D gene: NA
clone size: NA
J gene: TRBJ2-5
CDR3 length: 13

CDR3 DNA: TGTGCCAGCAGTGATATACAGGGGACGGATACGCAGTATTTT
CDR3 protein: CASSDIQGTDTQYF
V gene: TRBV28
D gene: TRBD1
clone size: NA
J gene: TRBJ2-3
CDR3 length: 14

CDR3 DNA: TGTGCCAGCAAGACAGATACGAACACTGAAGCTTTCTTT
CDR3 protein: CASKTDTNTEAFF
V gene: TRBV7-9
D gene: NA
clone size: NA
J gene: TRBJ1-1
CDR3 length: 13

CDR3 DNA: TGCAGCATGGACAGGGACAACACTGAAGCTTTCTTT
CDR3 protein: CSMDRDNTEAFF
V gene: TRBV29-1
D gene: TRBD1
clone size: NA
J gene: TRBJ1-1
CDR3 length: 12

CDR3 DNA: TGTGCCAGCAGTTACGACAGAACAAGATACAATGAGCAGTTCTTC
CDR3 protein: CASSYDRTRYNEQFF
V gene: TRBV6-5
D gene: NA
clone size: NA
J gene: TRBJ2-1
CDR3 length: 15

CDR3 DNA: TGTGCCAGCACGCGGGCAGACTTTGGCGAGCAGTACTTC
CDR3 protein: CASTRADFGEQYF
V gene: TRBV9
D gene: NA
clone size: NA
J gene: TRBJ2-7
CDR3 length: 13

CDR3 DNA: TGTGCCAGCAGTCTCCGCGCCCCTAGCGGTTACAATGAGCAGTTCTTC
CDR3 protein: CASSLRAPSGYNEQFF
V gene: TRBV27
D gene: TRBD2
clone size: NA
J gene: TRBJ2-1
CDR3 length: 16

CDR3 DNA: TGTGCCAGCAGCCTTTCGGGGTACGAGCAGTACTTC
CDR3 protein: CASSLSGYEQYF
V gene: TRBV7-2
D gene: NA
clone size: once
J gene: TRBJ2-7
CDR3 length: 12

CDR3 DNA: TGTGCCAGCAGTGAAGTTACTAGCGGGATTGGTGAGCAGTTCTTC
CDR3 protein: CASSEVTSGIGEQFF
V gene: TRBV2
D gene: TRBD2
clone size: NA
J gene: TRBJ2-1
CDR3 length: 15

CDR3 DNA: TGTGCCAGCAGTGTTAGTTATAGCAATCAGCCCCAGCATTTT
CDR3 protein: CASSVSYSNQPQHF
V gene: TRBV2
D gene: NA
clone size: NA
J gene: TRBJ1-5
CDR3 length: 14

CDR3 DNA: TGCAGCGTTGTACTAGCGGGAGGACAAGAGACCCAGTACTTC
CDR3 protein: CSVVLAGGQETQYF
V gene: TRBV29-1
D gene: TRBD2
clone size: NA
J gene: TRBJ2-5
CDR3 length: 14

CDR3 DNA: TGTGCCAGCAGTGGGACAGGGGGCTGGGTCTATGGCTACACCTTC
CDR3 protein: CASSGTGGWVYGYTF
V gene: TRBV28
D gene: TRBD1
clone size: NA
J gene: TRBJ1-2
CDR3 length: 15

CDR3 DNA: TGCGCCAGCAGCGCCATACAGGGGGCGGATGGCTACACCTTC
CDR3 protein: CASSAIQGADGYTF
V gene: TRBV5-1
D gene: TRBD1
clone size: NA
J gene: TRBJ1-2
CDR3 length: 14

CDR3 DNA: TGTGCCAGCAGTTTTTTGGCGGGACAGGGTCCTGATTACTTC
CDR3 protein: CASSFLAGQGPDYF
V gene: TRBV27
D gene: TRBD1
clone size: once
J gene: TRBJ2-7
CDR3 length: 14

CDR3 DNA: TGTGCCAGTAGTATACAAGCGACAGGGCTAACTAACTATGGCTACACCTTC
CDR3 protein: CASSIQATGLTNYGYTF
V gene: TRBV19
D gene: TRBD1
clone size: NA
J gene: TRBJ1-2
CDR3 length: 17

CDR3 DNA: TGTGCCAGCAGTTTTCTAGGGGATCATCAGCCCCAGCATTTT
CDR3 protein: CASSFLGDHQPQHF
V gene: TRBV27
D gene: NA
clone size: NA
J gene: TRBJ1-5
CDR3 length: 14